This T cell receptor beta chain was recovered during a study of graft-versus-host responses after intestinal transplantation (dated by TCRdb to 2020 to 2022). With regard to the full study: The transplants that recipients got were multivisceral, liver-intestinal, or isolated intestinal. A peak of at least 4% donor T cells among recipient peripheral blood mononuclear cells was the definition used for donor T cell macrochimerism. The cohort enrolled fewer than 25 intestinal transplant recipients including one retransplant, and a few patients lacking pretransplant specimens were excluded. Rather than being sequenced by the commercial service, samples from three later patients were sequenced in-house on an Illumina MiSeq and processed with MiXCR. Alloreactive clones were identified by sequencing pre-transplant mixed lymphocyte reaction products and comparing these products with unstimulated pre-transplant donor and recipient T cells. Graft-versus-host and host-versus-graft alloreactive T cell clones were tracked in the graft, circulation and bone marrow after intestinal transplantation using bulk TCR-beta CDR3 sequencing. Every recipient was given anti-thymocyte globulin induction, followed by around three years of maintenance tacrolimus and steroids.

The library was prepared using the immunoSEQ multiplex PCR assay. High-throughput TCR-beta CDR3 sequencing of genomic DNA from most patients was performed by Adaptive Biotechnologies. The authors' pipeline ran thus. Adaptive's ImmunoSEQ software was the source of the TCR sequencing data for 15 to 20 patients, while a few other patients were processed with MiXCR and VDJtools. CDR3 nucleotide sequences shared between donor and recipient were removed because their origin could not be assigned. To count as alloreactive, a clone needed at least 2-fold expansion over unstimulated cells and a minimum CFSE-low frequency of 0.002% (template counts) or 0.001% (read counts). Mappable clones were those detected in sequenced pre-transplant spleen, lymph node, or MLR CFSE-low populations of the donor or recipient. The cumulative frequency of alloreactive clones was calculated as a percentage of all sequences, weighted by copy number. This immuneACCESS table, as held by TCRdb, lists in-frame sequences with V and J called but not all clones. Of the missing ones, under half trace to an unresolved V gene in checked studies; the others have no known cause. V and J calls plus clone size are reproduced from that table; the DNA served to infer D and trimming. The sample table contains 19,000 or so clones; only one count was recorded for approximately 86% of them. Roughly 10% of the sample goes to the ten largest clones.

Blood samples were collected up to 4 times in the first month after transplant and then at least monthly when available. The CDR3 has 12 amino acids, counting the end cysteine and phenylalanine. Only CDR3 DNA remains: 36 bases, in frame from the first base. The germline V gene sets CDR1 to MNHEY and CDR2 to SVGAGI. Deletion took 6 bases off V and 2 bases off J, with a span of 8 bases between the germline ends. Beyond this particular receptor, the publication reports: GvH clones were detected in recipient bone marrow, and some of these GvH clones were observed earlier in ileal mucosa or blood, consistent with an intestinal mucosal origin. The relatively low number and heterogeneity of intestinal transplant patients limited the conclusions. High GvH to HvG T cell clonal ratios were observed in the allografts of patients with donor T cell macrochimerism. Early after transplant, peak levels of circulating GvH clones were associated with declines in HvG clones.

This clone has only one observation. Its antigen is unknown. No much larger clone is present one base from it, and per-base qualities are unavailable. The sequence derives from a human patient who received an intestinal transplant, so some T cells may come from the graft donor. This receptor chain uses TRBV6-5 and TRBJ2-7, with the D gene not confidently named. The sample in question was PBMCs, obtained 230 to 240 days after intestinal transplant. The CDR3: CASRNGPYEQYF. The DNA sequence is TGTGCCAGCAGGAATGGACCCTACGAGCAGTACTTC.